Each of the 6 T cell receptor beta chains below was sequenced from the same sample in a study of shared clonotypes between healthy human individuals. Profiling relied on immunoSEQ multiplex PCR, and the TCRdb table lists in-frame clones only, not all of them. The sample lists some 500,000 clones; roughly 95% were seen once. Sequenced material: naive CD4+ T cells sorted from blood. The subset is: CD45RA+ positively selected. These receptor sequences come from a woman in her twenties or thirties in good health.

The chain carries TRBV2 and TRBJ2-1, with 8 positions matching TRBD2. The CDR3 contains 15 residues. Germline values: CDR1 SNHLY, CDR2 FYNNEI. J was trimmed by 1 base and V by 6 bases; bases with no gene match: 5. The DNA for the CDR3 is TGTGCCAGCAGGGGCCTAGCGGGTTCCTACAATGAGCAGTTCTTC. This translates into CASRGLAGSYNEQFF. Complete variable domain (other parts from reference TRBV2 and TRBJ2-1): EPEVTQTPSHQVTQMGQEVILRCVPISNHLYFYWYRQILGQKVEFLVSFYNNEISEKSEIFDDQFSVERPDGSNFTLKIRSTKLEDSAMYFCASRGLAGSYNEQFFGPGTRLTVL.

The rearrangement uses TRBV5-1 and TRBJ1-2, with D unresolved. V gave up 4 bases and J gave up 6 bases, with 16 bases separating them. This CDR3 comprises 14 residues. Germline V CDR1 and CDR2: SGHRS, YFSETQ. CDR3 coding DNA: TGCGCCAGCAGCCCCCCGCTGGGCTCAAATGGCTACACCTTC. It specifies CASSPPLGSNGYTF.

J is TRBJ2-1 and V is TRBV7-2, with D possibly being TRBD2 (5 bases). Germline CDR1 reads SGHTA; CDR2 reads FQGNSA. The V end was cut by 7 bases, the J end by 6 bases, with 16 bases between. There are 14 residues in the CDR3. The CDR3 spells CASTPRSGSNEQFF. The DNA for the CDR3 is TGTGCCAGCACCCCACGGTCGGGGAGCAATGAGCAGTTCTTC.

This chain links TRBV29-1 with TRBJ1-1, with D possibly TRBD1 on 5 matching bases. CDR1 SQVTM and CDR2 ANQGSEA come from the germline V gene. The ends were cut back, 7 bases at V and 0 bases at J, with 9 bases in the middle. The CDR3 has 12 residues. The CDR3 loop is CSAQGVNTEAFF. As DNA, the CDR3 is TGCAGCGCTCAGGGAGTGAACACTGAAGCTTTCTTT. Full variable domain (outside the CDR3, taken from reference TRBV29-1 and TRBJ1-1): SAVISQKPSRDICQRGTSLTIQCQVDSQVTMMFWYRQQPGQSLTLIATANQGSEATYESGFVIDKFPISRPNLTFSTLTVSNMSPEDSSIYLCSAQGVNTEAFFGQGTRLTVV.

The chain employs TRBV6-5 and TRBJ1-1; D is ambiguous. The CDR3 has 16 residues. Trimming took 0 bases from V and 1 from J, leaving 12 bases between them. Germline lookup yields CDR1 MNHEY and CDR2 SVGAGI. CDR3 coding DNA: TGTGCCAGCAGTTACTCGAGTTTCCCGGGGAACACTGAAGCTTTCTTT. The encoded protein is CASSYSSFPGNTEAFF.

The gene calls are TRBV2 and TRBJ1-5; D gene uncertain. The CDR3 covers 15 residues. The V and J ends lost 2 bases and 4 bases respectively, with 12 bases between them. The germline V gene encodes CDR1 SNHLY and CDR2 FYNNEI. CDR3 loop: CASSEFVMGNQPQHF. In DNA, the CDR3 is TGTGCCAGCAGTGAATTTGTCATGGGGAATCAGCCCCAGCATTTT.